These 11 T cell receptor beta chains came from one sample sequenced in a study of blood T cell repertoires in COVID-19. Clones were read by immunoSEQ multiplex PCR, and TCRdb kept only the in-frame ones, dropping some. The data contain about 82,000 clones, about 80% of them singletons. What was sequenced was peripheral blood. These receptors originate from a woman in her thirties or forties with active or convalescent COVID-19.

The genes are TRBV28 and TRBJ1-2; 10 bases are shared with TRBD1. With 6 bases clipped from V and 7 bases from J, the junction kept 8 bases outside the gene matches. Germline values: CDR1 MDHEN, CDR2 SYDVKM. This CDR3 is built from 14 residues. CDR3 sequence: CASSLSGQGIGYTF. CDR3 nucleotide sequence: TGTGCCAGCAGCCTTTCGGGACAGGGGATTGGCTACACCTTC.

This clone was picked up one time. This sequence joins TRBV27 and TRBJ1-4; D perhaps matches TRBD1 (6 bases). Germline CDR1 reads MNHEY; CDR2 reads SMNVEV (reference sequence). Trimming cost V 4 bases and J 0 bases, with 12 bases left between them. The CDR3 is 16 residues long. CDR3 DNA sequence: TGTGCCAGCAGTTCGGACAGCGACGCAACTAATGAAAAACTGTTTTTT. The encoded protein is CASSSDSDATNEKLFF.

The genes are TRBV7-3 and TRBJ2-1, with 10 nucleotides matching TRBD2. V trimming: 6 bases; J trimming: 0 bases; junction bases outside the gene matches: 2. CDR1 is SGHTA, CDR2 FQGTGA, per germline. The CDR3 loop spans 15 amino acids. CDR3 sequence (DNA): TGTGCCAGCAGTACTAGCGGGGACTCCTACAATGAGCAGTTCTTC. It translates to CASSTSGDSYNEQFF.

The CDR3 DNA reads as TGTGCCAGCAGTTCAGGGGGCACGGAGTACAATGAGCAGTTCTTC. It yields the protein CASSSGGTEYNEQFF. The rearrangement joins TRBV28 to TRBJ2-1; 8 nucleotides match TRBD1. After removal of 4 bases from V and 4 bases from J, the junction contained 6 bases not matched to a gene. CDR1 MDHEN and CDR2 SYDVKM come from the germline V gene. The CDR3 extends over 15 amino acids. The full variable domain, completed using reference TRBV28 and TRBJ2-1, is DVKVTQSSRYLVKRTGEKVFLECVQDMDHENMFWYRQDPGLGLRLIYFSYDVKMKEKGDIPEGYSVSREKKERFSLILESASTNQTSMYLCASSSGGTEYNEQFFGPGTRLTVL.

This chain uses TRBV9 with TRBJ2-3; D is perhaps TRBD1 (5 bases). Trimming removed 1 base at V and 2 bases at J, with 8 bases between. CDR1 is SGDLS and CDR2 is YYNGEE in the germline V gene. CDR3 size: 14 residues. Here the CDR3 reads CASSVSRVTDTQYF. Written as DNA, the CDR3 is TGTGCCAGCAGCGTAAGCAGGGTCACAGATACGCAGTATTTT.

This clone has only one observation. The rearrangement links TRBV20-1 to TRBJ2-3; D might be TRBD1 (5 bases). Looked up from germline, CDR1 is DFQATT and CDR2 is SNEGSKA (reference sequence). The CDR3 length is 17 residues. V was pared by 3 bases and J by 4 bases, with 23 bases between. The CDR3 is CSASPPAAQVFSDTQYF. In DNA, the CDR3 is TGCAGTGCTAGTCCCCCTGCGGCACAGGTTTTTTCAGATACGCAGTATTTT.

J is TRBJ1-2 and V is TRBV10-3, with D tentatively TRBD1 (6 bases). V was trimmed by 0 bases and J by 5 bases, leaving 13 bases between them. This CDR3 is 15 amino acids long. Germline assignment: CDR1 ENHRY and CDR2 SYGVKD. The CDR3 DNA sequence: TGTGCCATCAGTGAGTCCTCGACAGGTTTATATGGCTACACCTTC. Its protein is CAISESSTGLYGYTF.

The chain links TRBV5-4 to TRBJ1-6, with a possible D match to TRBD1 (6 bases). The CDR3 covers 14 residues. The V gene lost 4 bases and the J gene lost 7 bases, with 12 bases spanning the gap. CDR1 and CDR2 from the germline V gene are SGHNT and YYREEE (reference sequence). CDR3 amino acids: CASSMTGINSPLHF. CDR3 nucleotides: TGTGCCAGCAGCATGACAGGCATAAATTCACCCCTCCACTTT.

This rearrangement joins TRBV7-2 to TRBJ2-7, with D tentatively TRBD1 (5 bases). Germline lookup yields CDR1 SGHTA and CDR2 FQGNSA. This CDR3 is built from 15 residues. Trimming left V 2 bases short and J 4 bases short, with 15 bases between. Written as DNA, the CDR3 is TGTGCCAGCAGCTTATATCCGGACATGTCTTACGAGCAGTACTTC. This translates into CASSLYPDMSYEQYF.

The chain employs TRBV2 and TRBJ1-5; 10 bases match TRBD1. V dropped 4 bases and J dropped 6; count of bases not matched to a gene: 9. Germline CDR1 reads SNHLY; CDR2 reads FYNNEI. CDR3 length: 16 amino acids. Written as DNA, the CDR3 is TGTGCCAGCAGTGTCGGGACAGGGGTTTGGAGTCAGCCCCAGCATTTT. Amino acids: CASSVGTGVWSQPQHF. The variable domain in full, with the rest retrieved from reference TRBV2 and TRBJ1-5, is EPEVTQTPSHQVTQMGQEVILRCVPISNHLYFYWYRQILGQKVEFLVSFYNNEISEKSEIFDDQFSVERPDGSNFTLKIRSTKLEDSAMYFCASSVGTGVWSQPQHFGDGTRLSIL.

This clone was counted between two and nine times. The rearrangement links TRBV24-1 to TRBJ2-3; 7 bases fit TRBD2. CDR3 size: 17 residues. Germline assignment: CDR1 KGHDR and CDR2 SFDVKD. The trim removed 3 bases at V and 1 base at J, leaving 9 bases unmatched. The CDR3 region has the DNA TGTGCCACCAGTGATAACCGACTAGCAGAACGCACAGATACGCAGTATTTT. It codes for CATSDNRLAERTDTQYF.